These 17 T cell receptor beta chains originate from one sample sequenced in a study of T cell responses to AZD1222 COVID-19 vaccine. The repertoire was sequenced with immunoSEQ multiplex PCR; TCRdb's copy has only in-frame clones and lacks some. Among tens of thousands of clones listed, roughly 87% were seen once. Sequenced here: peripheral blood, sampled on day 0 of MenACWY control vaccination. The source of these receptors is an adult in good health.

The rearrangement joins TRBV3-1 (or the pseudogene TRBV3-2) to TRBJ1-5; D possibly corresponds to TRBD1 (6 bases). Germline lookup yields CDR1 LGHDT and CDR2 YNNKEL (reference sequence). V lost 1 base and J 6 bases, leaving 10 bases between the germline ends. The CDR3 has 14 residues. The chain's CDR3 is CASSQGGQGQPQHF. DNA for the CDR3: TGTGCCAGCAGCCAAGGGGGGCAAGGTCAGCCCCAGCATTTT.

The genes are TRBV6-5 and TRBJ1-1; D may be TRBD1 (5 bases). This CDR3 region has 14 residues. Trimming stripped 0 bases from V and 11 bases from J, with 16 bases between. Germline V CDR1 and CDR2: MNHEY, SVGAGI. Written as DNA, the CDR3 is TGTGCCAGCAGTTACTCACCGCCCGTCAGGGAGGCTTTCTTT. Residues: CASSYSPPVREAFF.

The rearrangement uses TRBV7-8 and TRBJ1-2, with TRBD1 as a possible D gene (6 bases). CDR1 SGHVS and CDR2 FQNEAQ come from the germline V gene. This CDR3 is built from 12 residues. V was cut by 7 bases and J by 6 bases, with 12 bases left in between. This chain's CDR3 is CASIGGLDGYTF. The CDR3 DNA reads TGTGCCAGCATCGGGGGGCTCGATGGCTACACCTTC.

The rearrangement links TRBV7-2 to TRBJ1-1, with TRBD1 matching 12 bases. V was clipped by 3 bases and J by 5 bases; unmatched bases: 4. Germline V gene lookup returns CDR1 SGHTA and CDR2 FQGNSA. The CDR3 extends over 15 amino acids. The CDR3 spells CASSLGQGAGTEAFF. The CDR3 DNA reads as TGTGCCAGCAGCTTGGGACAGGGGGCTGGAACTGAAGCTTTCTTT.

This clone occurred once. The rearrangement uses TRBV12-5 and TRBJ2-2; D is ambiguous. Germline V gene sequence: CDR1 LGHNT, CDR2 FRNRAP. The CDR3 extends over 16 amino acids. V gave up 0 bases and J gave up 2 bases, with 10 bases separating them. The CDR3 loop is CASGLVLTENTGELFF. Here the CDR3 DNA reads TGTGCTAGTGGTTTGGTACTAACAGAAAACACCGGGGAGCTGTTTTTT.

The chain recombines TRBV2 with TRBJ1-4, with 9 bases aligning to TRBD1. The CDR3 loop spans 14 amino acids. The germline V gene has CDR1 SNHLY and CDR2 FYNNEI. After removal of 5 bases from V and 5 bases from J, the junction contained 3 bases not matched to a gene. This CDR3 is CASSSGTGNEKLFF. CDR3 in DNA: TGTGCCAGCAGTTCCGGGACAGGGAATGAAAAACTGTTTTTT.

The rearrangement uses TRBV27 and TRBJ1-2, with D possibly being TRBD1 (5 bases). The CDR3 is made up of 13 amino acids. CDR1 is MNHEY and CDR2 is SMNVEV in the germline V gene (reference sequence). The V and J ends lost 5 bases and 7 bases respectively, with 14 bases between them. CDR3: CASSPGSRGGYTF. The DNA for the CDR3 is TGTGCCAGCAGTCCAGGGTCGAGGGGTGGCTACACCTTC.

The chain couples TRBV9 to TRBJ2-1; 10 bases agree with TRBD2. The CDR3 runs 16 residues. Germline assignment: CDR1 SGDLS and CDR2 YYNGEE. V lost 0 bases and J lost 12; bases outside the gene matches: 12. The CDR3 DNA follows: TGTGCCAGCAGCGTAGGAGGTAGCGGGGGGTCGGGCGCGCAGTTCTTC. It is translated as CASSVGGSGGSGAQFF.

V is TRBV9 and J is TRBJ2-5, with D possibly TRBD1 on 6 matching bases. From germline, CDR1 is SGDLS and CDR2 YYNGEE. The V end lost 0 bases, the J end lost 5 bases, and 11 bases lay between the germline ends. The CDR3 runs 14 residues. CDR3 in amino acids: CASSVAPGVETQYF. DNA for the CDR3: TGTGCCAGCAGCGTAGCCCCAGGGGTGGAGACCCAGTACTTC.

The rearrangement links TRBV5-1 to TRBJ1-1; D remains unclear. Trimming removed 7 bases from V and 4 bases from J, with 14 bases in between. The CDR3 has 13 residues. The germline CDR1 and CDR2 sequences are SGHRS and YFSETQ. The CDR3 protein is CASARGTTTEAFF. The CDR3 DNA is TGCGCCAGCGCGAGAGGTACTACCACTGAAGCTTTCTTT.

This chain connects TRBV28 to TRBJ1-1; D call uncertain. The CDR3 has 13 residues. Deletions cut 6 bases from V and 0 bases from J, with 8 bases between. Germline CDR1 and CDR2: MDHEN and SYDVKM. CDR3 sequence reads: CASSLYMNTEAFF. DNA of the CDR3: TGTGCCAGCAGCCTGTACATGAACACTGAAGCTTTCTTT.

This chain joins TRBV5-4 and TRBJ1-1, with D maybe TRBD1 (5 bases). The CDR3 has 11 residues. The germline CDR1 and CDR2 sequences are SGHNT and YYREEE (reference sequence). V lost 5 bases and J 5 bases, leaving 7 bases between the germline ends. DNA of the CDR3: TGTGCCAGCAGGGGGGGGACTGAAGCTTTCTTT. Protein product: CASRGGTEAFF.

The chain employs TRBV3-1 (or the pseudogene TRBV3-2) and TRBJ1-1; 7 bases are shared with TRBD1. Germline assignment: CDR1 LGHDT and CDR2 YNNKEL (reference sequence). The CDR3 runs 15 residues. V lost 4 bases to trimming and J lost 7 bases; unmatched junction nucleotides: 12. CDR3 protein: CASSPGRGGAVEAFF. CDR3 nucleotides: TGTGCCAGCAGCCCCGGAAGAGGGGGCGCGGTTGAAGCTTTCTTT.

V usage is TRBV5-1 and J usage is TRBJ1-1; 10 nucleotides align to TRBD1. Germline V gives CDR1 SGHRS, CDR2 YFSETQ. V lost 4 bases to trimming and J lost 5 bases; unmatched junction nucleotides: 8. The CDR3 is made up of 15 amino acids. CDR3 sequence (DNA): TGCGCCAGCAGCGGGGACAGGGGTTTGAGTACTGAAGCTTTCTTT. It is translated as CASSGDRGLSTEAFF.

This chain's CDR3 is CATSSRGYLSTDTQYF. DNA for the CDR3: TGTGCCACCAGCAGTAGAGGTTACCTAAGCACAGATACGCAGTATTTT. V usage is TRBV15 and J usage is TRBJ2-3, with unresolved D. Germline loops: CDR1 LNHNV, CDR2 YYDKDF (reference sequence). The CDR3 runs to 16 residues. V lost 3 bases, J lost 0 bases, and 13 bases lay in between.

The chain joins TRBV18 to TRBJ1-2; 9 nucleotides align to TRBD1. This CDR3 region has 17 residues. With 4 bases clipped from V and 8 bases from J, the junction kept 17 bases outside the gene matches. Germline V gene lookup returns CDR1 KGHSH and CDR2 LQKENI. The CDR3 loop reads CASSRISTGTGTNGYTF. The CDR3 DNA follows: TGTGCCAGCTCACGGATTTCGACCGGGACAGGGACAAACGGCTACACCTTC.

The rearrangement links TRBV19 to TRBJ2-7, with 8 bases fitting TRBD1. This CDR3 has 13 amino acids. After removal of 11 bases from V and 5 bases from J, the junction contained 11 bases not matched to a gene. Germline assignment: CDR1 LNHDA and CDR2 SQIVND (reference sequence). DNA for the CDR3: TGTGCCTGTTGTTTGACAGGGGTCCACGAGCAGTACTTC. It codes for CACCLTGVHEQYF. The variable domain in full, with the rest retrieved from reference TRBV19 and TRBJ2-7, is DGGITQSPKYLFRKEGQNVTLSCEQNLNHDAMYWYRQDPGQGLRLIYYSQIVNDFQKGDIAEGYSVSREKKESFPLTVTSAQKNPTAFYLCACCLTGVHEQYFGPGTRLTVT.